Listed below are T cell receptor beta chains from one sample, sequenced in a study of blood T cells in healthy people across ages. TCRdb called the 5' RACE reads again in MiXCR, with one record for every CDR3 protein. Of approximately 1.5 million distinct CDR3 sequences in the sample, roughly 32% were seen once. Material: blood. These receptors were collected from a woman aged 25 to 39 in good health. The CDR3 runs from the conserved cysteine through the conserved F or W. D genes are given only for firm matches. A clone size is listed for some rows: how often the clone was seen (once, few, many), or a class if it is expanded.

NA	TRBJ2-6	TRBV6-1	NA	TGTGCCAGCAGGCAGGCATTGGCTGGGGCCAACGTCCTGACTTTC	CASRQALAGANVLTF
NA	TRBJ1-6	TRBV6-5	NA	TGTGCCAGCAGTTACTCGATAGGGGGGGCCTATAATTCACCCCTCCACTTT	CASSYSIGGAYNSPLHF
TRBD1	TRBJ2-2	TRBV24-1	NA	TGTGCCACCTCCGGGACAGCGGTGAACACCGGGGAGCTGTTTTTT	CATSGTAVNTGELFF
TRBD1	TRBJ1-2	TRBV6-9	NA	TGTGCCCGAAATTTGGGACAGGACTATGGCTACACCTTC	CARNLGQDYGYTF
NA	TRBJ1-2	TRBV4-1	few	TGCGCCAGCAGCCAAGGGACAAACGGGCGACACAGGTTACATGGCTACACCTTC	CASSQGTNGRHRLHGYTF
NA	TRBJ2-5	TRBV7-6	few	TGTGCCAGCAGCTTAGGTCCCTGGGGGATTGAGACCCAGTACTTC	CASSLGPWGIETQYF
NA	TRBJ1-4	TRBV12-3/TRBV12-4	NA	TGTGCCAGCAGTTCTGAAACAACTAATGAAAAACTGTTTTTT	CASSSETTNEKLFF
NA	TRBJ1-2	TRBV20-1	few	TGCAGTGCTCACCCAGGAGGCCTATATGGCTACACCTTC	CSAHPGGLYGYTF
NA	TRBJ2-1	TRBV27	NA	TGTGCCAGCAGTTTATTAATGGACAATGAGCAGTTCTTC	CASSLLMDNEQFF
NA	TRBJ1-5	TRBV15	NA	TGTGCCACCAGCAGAGAGGGCACAGGGAAGGAGTATTTT	CATSREGTGKEYF
TRBD1	TRBJ2-5	TRBV10-3	many	TGTGCCTCCAGGAGTGGACAGGGTGAGGAGACCCAGTACTTC	CASRSGQGEETQYF
NA	TRBJ2-6	TRBV20-1	NA	TGCAGTGCTTCGTGGGACTCTGGGGCCAACGTCCTGACTTTC	CSASWDSGANVLTF
NA	TRBJ2-5	TRBV6-1	NA	TGTGCCAGCAGTGACCCCCATTGGACAGCTCAAGAGACCCAGTACTTC	CASSDPHWTAQETQYF
TRBD2	TRBJ2-1	TRBV7-2	few	TGTGCCAGCAGCACGCAGGGACTAGCCGGCAATGAGCAGTTCTTC	CASSTQGLAGNEQFF
NA	TRBJ1-2	TRBV10-3	NA	TGTGCCATCAGTGAAAGTCGGGTGGGCTACACCTTC	CAISESRVGYTF
NA	TRBJ1-1	TRBV30	NA	TGTGCCGGGAAGGGCACGAACACTGAAGCTTTCTTT	CAGKGTNTEAFF
NA	TRBJ2-6	TRBV4-1	NA	TGCGCCAGCAGCCAAACAGGGTTCTCTGGGGCCAACGTCCTGACTTTC	CASSQTGFSGANVLTF
TRBD2	TRBJ2-1	TRBV5-1	many	TGTGCCAGCAGCTCCGGGACTAGCGCCTACAATGAGCAGTTCTTC	CASSSGTSAYNEQFF
NA	TRBJ2-2	TRBV27	NA	TGTGCCAGCAGTTTATCGATAACCGGGGAGCTGTTTTTT	CASSLSITGELFF
TRBD1	TRBJ2-7	TRBV20-1	few	TGCAGTGCTAGTACTGGCCGGCCGGGGAAGACAGGGCTTTCTGTCGAGCAGTACTTC	CSASTGRPGKTGLSVEQYF
NA	TRBJ2-1	TRBV27	NA	TGTGCCAGCAGTCTCCCCCTGGGTCGTGAGCAGTTCTTC	CASSLPLGREQFF
TRBD2	TRBJ2-3	TRBV20-1	NA	TGCAGTGCTACCGGGGTCTCTAGCGGGAGTTTTGAAGATACGCAGTATTTT	CSATGVSSGSFEDTQYF
NA	TRBJ2-7	TRBV4-2	many	TGTGCCAGCAGCCAAGGGACTTCCTACGAGCAGTACTTC	CASSQGTSYEQYF
NA	TRBJ1-6	TRBV3-1	NA	TGTGCCAGCAGCCAAGTCCCATTCGGATCGAGCTCCTATAATTCACCCCTCCACTTT	CASSQVPFGSSSYNSPLHF
TRBD2	TRBJ2-5	TRBV7-9	NA	TGTGCCAGCAGCTCTGGGACTAGCGGATGGGAGACCCAGTACTTC	CASSSGTSGWETQYF
TRBD2	TRBJ2-1	TRBV20-1	NA	TGCAGTGCTAGACCGGGACTAGCGGGATGGGAGCAGTTCTTC	CSARPGLAGWEQFF
NA	TRBJ1-1	TRBV20-1	NA	TGCAGTGCTAGACTTGGTTCGATGGAAGCTTTCTTT	CSARLGSMEAFF
NA	TRBJ2-1	TRBV4-2	few	TGTGCCAGCAGCCAAGAGCTCCAGCGCAGGAATGAGCAGTTCTTC	CASSQELQRRNEQFF
NA	TRBJ1-2	TRBV5-1	NA	TGCGCCAGCAGCTTGTCAGCACAGAACTATGGCTACACCTTC	CASSLSAQNYGYTF
NA	TRBJ1-2	TRBV29-1	NA	TGCAGCGTTGATCGCCGGACGAACTATGGCTACACCTTC	CSVDRRTNYGYTF
NA	TRBJ1-2	TRBV20-1	NA	TGCAGTGCTAGTGGACCGAAGGGTGGCTACACCTTC	CSASGPKGGYTF
NA	TRBJ2-3	TRBV10-3	NA	TGTGCCATCAAGAACGAGGACCGATCCACAGATACGCAGTATTTT	CAIKNEDRSTDTQYF
TRBD1	TRBJ2-7	TRBV28	NA	TGTGCCAGCAGTTTATATGTGAACAGGGGGCAAGAGCAGTACTTC	CASSLYVNRGQEQYF
NA	TRBJ1-2	TRBV20-1	many	TGCAGTGCTACTGGGGATGCGGGCAACTATGGCTACACCTTC	CSATGDAGNYGYTF
NA	TRBJ2-5	TRBV4-1	few	TGCGCCAGCAGCCAACGGACGTGGTCCGAGACCCAGTACTTC	CASSQRTWSETQYF
TRBD1	TRBJ1-2	TRBV4-1	NA	TGCGCCAGCAGCTATCAGCCCGGGACAGGGGGCGTAGGGGGCTACACCTTC	CASSYQPGTGGVGGYTF
NA	TRBJ2-7	TRBV30	few	TGTGCCTGGAGTACGGGTTTCGAGCAGTACTTC	CAWSTGFEQYF
NA	TRBJ1-2	TRBV5-1	NA	TGCGCCAGCAGCTATTACCAGGGCCGTAGCTTCTATGGCTACACCTTC	CASSYYQGRSFYGYTF
NA	TRBJ1-5	TRBV27	NA	TGTGCCAGCGGCCCCGGGGCCCCGGGGCAGCCCCAGCATTTT	CASGPGAPGQPQHF
TRBD2	TRBJ2-5	TRBV7-9	few	TGTGCCAGCAGCCGTTTTCTCGGAGTTCAACGGGGGGGCCTGGAGACCCAGTACTTC	CASSRFLGVQRGGLETQYF
TRBD1	TRBJ2-7	TRBV12-3/TRBV12-4	few	TGTGCCAGCAGCCGGACAGGGGGGCCAAACTCCTACGAGCAGTACTTC	CASSRTGGPNSYEQYF
NA	TRBJ2-3	TRBV7-2	many	TGTGCCAGCAGCTTAGGAGCGGGTACGCAGTATTTT	CASSLGAGTQYF
NA	TRBJ2-7	TRBV27	few	TGTGCCAGCAGTTTATCGTTCACCGACTACGAGCAGTACTTC	CASSLSFTDYEQYF
NA	TRBJ2-1	TRBV3-1	NA	TGTGCCAGCAGCCAAGATGGTTCTTCAGCCAAGAATTCGAACCCCAATGAGCAGTTCTTC	CASSQDGSSAKNSNPNEQFF
NA	TRBJ2-7	TRBV6-6	few	TGTGCCATTTCCCACGGGATCTCCTACGAGCAGTACTTC	CAISHGISYEQYF
NA	TRBJ1-4	TRBV7-9	NA	TGTGCCAGCAGCTTAAAACAAGCAACTAATGAAAAACTGTTTTTT	CASSLKQATNEKLFF
TRBD1	TRBJ1-6	TRBV2	NA	TGTGCCAGCAGGGCTCAACAGGGGAGTAATTCACCCCTCCACTTT	CASRAQQGSNSPLHF
TRBD2	TRBJ2-3	TRBV5-1	few	TGCGCCAGCAGCTTGGAGGTAGCGGGGATAAGCACAGATACGCAGTATTTT	CASSLEVAGISTDTQYF
TRBD2	TRBJ2-3	TRBV20-1	NA	TGCAGTGCTGACCTACTAGCGGACTTTTGGGATACGCAGTATTTT	CSADLLADFWDTQYF
TRBD1	TRBJ1-1	TRBV20-1	NA	TGCAGTGCTCACAACCGGGACAGGGGGCCCGGCACTGAAGCTTTCTTT	CSAHNRDRGPGTEAFF
NA	TRBJ2-7	TRBV13	NA	TGTGCCAGCAGCTTAGTGAGGCAGGGTACGACCTACGAGCAGTACTTC	CASSLVRQGTTYEQYF
NA	TRBJ1-1	TRBV27	NA	TGTGCCAGCAGTCCGACTCCGGGACAAAAAACTGAAGCTTTCTTT	CASSPTPGQKTEAFF
NA	TRBJ2-3	TRBV20-1	NA	TGCAGTGCTAGTTCTCCGAGCGGGAGCACAGATACGCAGTATTTT	CSASSPSGSTDTQYF
NA	TRBJ1-1	TRBV9	NA	TGTGCCAGCAGCCCCCCGAGCCTGAACACTGAAGCTTTCTTT	CASSPPSLNTEAFF